A selection of T cell receptor beta chains follows, all from one sample in a study of blood T cells in healthy people across ages. TCRdb fed the 5' RACE reads into MiXCR, producing one record per CDR3 protein. The profile shows 1.8 million or so distinct CDR3 sequences, about 39% of them singletons. What was sequenced was blood. The source is a human donor in good health. CDR3s include the opening cysteine and the closing phenylalanine or tryptophan. Fields, in order: clone size, J gene, V gene, D gene, CDR3 protein, CDR3 DNA. D genes are given only for firm matches. For some rows the clone size is stated as once, few or many, or as a class when expanded; others skip it.

>NA|TRBJ2-1|TRBV13|TRBD1
CASSLGQGSWAEQFF
TGTGCCAGCAGCCTGGGACAGGGTTCCTGGGCTGAGCAGTTCTTC
>few|TRBJ2-1|TRBV7-2|TRBD2
CASSSVAGANEQFF
TGTGCCAGCAGTTCGGTAGCGGGGGCCAATGAGCAGTTCTTC
>few|TRBJ1-1|TRBV7-9|TRBD1
CASSSNRGLITEAFF
TGTGCCAGCAGCTCGAACAGGGGATTGATCACTGAAGCTTTCTTT
>few|TRBJ1-2|TRBV5-5|NA
CASSLASFNYGYTF
TGTGCCAGCAGCTTGGCCAGTTTTAACTATGGCTACACCTTC
>NA|TRBJ2-7|TRBV29-1|TRBD1
CSAGTGVEQYF
TGCAGCGCCGGGACAGGGGTCGAGCAGTACTTC
>NA|TRBJ2-7|TRBV7-9|NA
CASSADTGSYEQYF
TGTGCCAGCAGCGCAGATACAGGGTCCTACGAGCAGTACTTC
>NA|TRBJ2-7|TRBV20-1|TRBD1
CSASRDSSFSEQYF
TGCAGTGCCTCTCGGGACAGTAGCTTTAGCGAGCAGTACTTC
>NA|TRBJ2-1|TRBV12-3/TRBV12-4|NA
CASSLGGSNYNYNEQFF
TGTGCCAGCAGTTTGGGGGGATCCAATTACAACTACAATGAGCAGTTCTTC
>many|TRBJ1-6|TRBV28|NA
CASSLDLNSPLHF
TGTGCCAGCAGTCTGGACCTTAATTCACCCCTCCACTTT
>few|TRBJ2-3|TRBV20-1|NA
CSALTGDTQYF
TGCAGTGCCCTGACCGGAGATACGCAGTATTTT
>few|TRBJ2-2|TRBV4-2|NA
CASSPGVGLENTGELFF
TGTGCCAGCAGCCCGGGAGTGGGGTTGGAGAACACCGGGGAGCTGTTTTTT
>NA|TRBJ1-1|TRBV25-1|NA
CASRGHTEAFF
TGTGCCAGCAGGGGTCACACTGAAGCTTTCTTT
>few|TRBJ2-7|TRBV2|TRBD2
CASTGSGGAFPYEQYF
TGTGCCAGCACGGGTAGCGGGGGGGCATTTCCGTACGAGCAGTACTTC
>NA|TRBJ1-2|TRBV7-2|NA
CASSLTHSRGYTF
TGTGCCAGCAGCTTAACTCATTCGCGTGGCTACACCTTC
>NA|TRBJ2-5|TRBV4-1|NA
CASSQGGNQETQYF
TGTGCCAGCAGCCAAGGGGGAAACCAAGAGACCCAGTACTTC
>NA|TRBJ1-1|TRBV20-1|NA
CSARWIGEAFF
TGCAGTGCTAGGTGGATCGGTGAAGCTTTCTTT
>NA|TRBJ2-3|TRBV7-9|NA
CTSSSGGGPVTDTQYF
TGTACCAGCAGCTCAGGAGGGGGGCCGGTCACAGATACGCAGTATTTT
>NA|TRBJ2-5|TRBV5-1|TRBD1
CASGTEQETQYF
TGCGCCAGTGGGACAGAACAAGAGACCCAGTACTTC
>few|TRBJ1-2|TRBV12-3/TRBV12-4|TRBD1
CASSLQQGYGFTF
TGTGCCAGCAGTTTGCAACAGGGGTATGGCTTCACCTTC
>once|TRBJ1-1|TRBV14|NA
CASSLGGGWDAFF
TGTGCCAGCAGCCTCGGGGGGGGATGGGACGCTTTCTTT
>NA|TRBJ2-1|TRBV5-1|TRBD1
CTSSWGQGAFHEQFF
TGCACCAGCAGCTGGGGACAGGGGGCTTTCCATGAGCAGTTCTTC
>NA|TRBJ2-2|TRBV7-7|TRBD1
CASSQTGGGNTGELFF
TGTGCTAGCAGCCAGACAGGGGGCGGCAACACCGGGGAGCTGTTTTTT
>NA|TRBJ2-3|TRBV5-1|TRBD1
CASSRQGRSRVGTDTQYF
TGCGCCAGCAGCAGACAGGGGCGCTCTAGAGTTGGGACAGATACGCAGTATTTT
>NA|TRBJ2-3|TRBV5-6|NA
CASSFSPRVGDTQYF
TGTGCCAGCAGCTTTTCCCCCAGGGTGGGGGATACGCAGTATTTT
>once|TRBJ1-2|TRBV5-1|NA
CASSLSHPAMDGYTF
TGCGCCAGCAGCTTATCCCACCCGGCAATGGATGGCTACACCTTC
>NA|TRBJ2-4|TRBV7-2|NA
CASSPSPRGGNIQYF
TGTGCCAGCAGCCCTAGCCCCAGGGGGGGGAACATTCAGTACTTC
>NA|TRBJ2-1|TRBV7-9|TRBD2
CASSTKSGGANEQFF
TGTGCCAGCAGCACCAAGAGCGGGGGGGCCAATGAGCAGTTCTTC
>few|TRBJ1-1|TRBV5-1|NA
CASSLGGVWTEAFF
TGCGCCAGCAGCTTGGGAGGGGTATGGACTGAAGCTTTCTTT
>few|TRBJ1-5|TRBV5-6|NA
CASSLKTLLDQPQHF
TGTGCCAGCAGCTTGAAAACACTGTTAGATCAGCCCCAGCATTTT
>few|TRBJ2-3|TRBV5-1|NA
CASSLTAEDTQYF
TGCGCCAGCAGCTTGACAGCGGAGGATACGCAGTATTTT
>many|TRBJ1-2|TRBV10-3|NA
CAISESGAPNYGYTF
TGTGCCATCAGTGAGTCAGGGGCTCCTAACTATGGCTACACCTTC
>many|TRBJ2-3|TRBV7-2|NA
CASSFLQLDTQYF
TGTGCCAGCAGCTTCCTACAGCTAGATACGCAGTATTTT
>NA|TRBJ2-7|TRBV4-2|TRBD1
CASSQDTGQGYEQYF
TGCGCCAGCAGCCAAGACACGGGACAGGGGTACGAGCAGTACTTC
>few|TRBJ2-5|TRBV24-1|NA
CATSDPVEGARETQYF
TGTGCCACCAGTGATCCCGTGGAGGGGGCTAGAGAGACCCAGTACTTC
>NA|TRBJ2-3|TRBV11-2|NA
CASSLRGGVTDTQYF
TGTGCCAGCAGCTTAAGGGGAGGAGTCACAGATACGCAGTATTTT
>NA|TRBJ1-5|TRBV6-5|NA
CASSPEGWSNQPQHF
TGTGCCAGCAGCCCCGAGGGCTGGAGCAATCAGCCCCAGCATTTT
>NA|TRBJ1-5|TRBV4-1|TRBD1
CASSPRSGGQPQHF
TGCGCCAGCAGCCCCCGGTCAGGGGGTCAGCCCCAGCATTTT
>NA|TRBJ2-1|TRBV5-4|TRBD1
CASSSGTGDQFF
TGTGCCAGCAGCAGCGGGACAGGGGATCAGTTCTTC
>few|TRBJ2-3|TRBV7-2|TRBD1
CASSPSGQVTDTQYF
TGTGCCAGCAGCCCGAGCGGACAGGTCACAGATACGCAGTATTTT
>NA|TRBJ2-6|TRBV7-3|NA
CASRGHSSGANVLTF
TGTGCCAGCAGGGGACATAGCTCTGGGGCCAACGTCCTGACTTTC
>NA|TRBJ2-3|TRBV4-2|NA
CASSHYDRKADTQYF
TGTGCCAGCAGCCACTACGACAGAAAAGCAGATACGCAGTATTTT
>NA|TRBJ2-7|TRBV4-1|NA
CASSQDRDLTYEQYF
TGCGCCAGCAGCCAAGATAGGGACCTAACCTACGAGCAGTACTTC
>NA|TRBJ2-7|TRBV5-1|NA
CASSLISGATSYEQYF
TGCGCCAGCAGCTTGATTTCGGGGGCGACATCCTACGAGCAGTACTTC
>many|TRBJ2-5|TRBV5-1|NA
CASSWGQETQYF
TGTGCCAGCAGCTGGGGGCAAGAGACCCAGTACTTC
>few|TRBJ1-4|TRBV12-3/TRBV12-4|NA
CASSPPGLGNEKLFF
TGTGCCAGCAGCCCCCCGGGCCTCGGAAATGAAAAACTGTTTTTT